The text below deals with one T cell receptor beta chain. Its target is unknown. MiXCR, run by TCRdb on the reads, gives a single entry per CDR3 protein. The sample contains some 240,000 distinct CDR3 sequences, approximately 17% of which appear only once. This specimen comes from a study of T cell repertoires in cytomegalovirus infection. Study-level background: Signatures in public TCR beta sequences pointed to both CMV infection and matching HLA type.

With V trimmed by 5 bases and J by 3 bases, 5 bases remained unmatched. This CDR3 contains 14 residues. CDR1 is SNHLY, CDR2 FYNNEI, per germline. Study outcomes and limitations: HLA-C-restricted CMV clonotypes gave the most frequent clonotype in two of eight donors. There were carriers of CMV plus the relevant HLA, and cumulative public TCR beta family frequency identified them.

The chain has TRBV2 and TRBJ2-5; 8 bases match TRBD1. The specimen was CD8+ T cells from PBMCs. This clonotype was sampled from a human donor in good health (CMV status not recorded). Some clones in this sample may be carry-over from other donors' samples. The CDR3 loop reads CASSKMTGEETQYF. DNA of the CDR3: TGTGCCAGCAGTAAAATGACAGGGGAAGAGACCCAGTACTTC.